Presented here are 8 T cell receptor beta chains from one specimen sequenced in a study of blood T cell repertoires in COVID-19. Profiling relied on immunoSEQ multiplex PCR, and the TCRdb table lists in-frame clones only, not all of them. The repertoire has some 250,000 clones, more than 75% of them found once; the top ten carry 0.95% to 1%. Sequenced sample: peripheral blood. All receptors come from a woman aged 40 to 50 who had recovered from COVID-19.

The chain carries TRBV5-1 and TRBJ2-2; D is possibly TRBD1 (6 bases). CDR1 is SGHRS, CDR2 YFSETQ, per germline. There are 14 residues in the CDR3. Trimming took off 2 bases at V and 7 bases at J, with 12 bases between the two ends. The CDR3 protein is CASSLLGASGELFF. Written as DNA, the CDR3 is TGCGCCAGCAGCTTATTGGGGGCAAGCGGGGAGCTGTTTTTT.

The chain combines TRBV10-3 with TRBJ2-3; 7 bases align to TRBD2. Trimming at V came to 3 bases and at J to 2 bases, leaving 14 bases not matched to a gene. This CDR3 has 18 amino acids. Germline assignment: CDR1 ENHRY and CDR2 SYGVKD. The CDR3 reads CAISDARRESAFTDTQYF. The CDR3, as DNA: TGTGCCATCAGTGACGCACGGCGGGAGTCGGCTTTCACAGATACGCAGTATTTT.

The chain carries TRBV7-2 and TRBJ2-7; 7 bases match TRBD2. Germline loops: CDR1 SGHTA, CDR2 FQGNSA. CDR3 size: 13 residues. Trimming at V came to 7 bases and at J to 2 bases, leaving 5 bases not matched to a gene. The DNA for the CDR3 is TGTGCCAGCAACCCTAGCGGCGCCTACGAGCAGTACTTC. Protein: CASNPSGAYEQYF.

V and J are TRBV24-1 and TRBJ2-7, with D tentatively TRBD1 (5 bases). The CDR3 is 13 amino acids. Deletions cut 7 bases from V and 3 bases from J, with 12 bases between. From germline, CDR1 is KGHDR and CDR2 SFDVKD. CDR3 DNA sequence: TGTGCCACCAGCAACGGGCAGGGCTACGAGCAGTACTTC. The encoded protein is CATSNGQGYEQYF.

The rearrangement uses TRBV7-2 and TRBJ1-5, with D unresolved. The CDR3 extends over 14 amino acids. Germline lookup yields CDR1 SGHTA and CDR2 FQGNSA. Trimming left V 7 bases short and J 6 bases short, with 16 bases between. CDR3 sequence: CASNKNHRGQPQHF. DNA for the CDR3: TGTGCCAGCAACAAAAACCACCGGGGTCAGCCCCAGCATTTT.

V and J are TRBV30 and TRBJ2-5; the match to TRBD2 covers 12 bases. The germline V gene has CDR1 GTSNPN and CDR2 SVGIG (reference sequence). J lost 8 bases, V lost 5 bases, and 6 bases had no gene match. CDR3 length equals 13 residues. CDR3 sequence: CAWGLAGGFTQYF. CDR3 in DNA: TGTGCCTGGGGGCTAGCGGGAGGGTTCACCCAGTACTTC.

This clone was observed once. The chain's CDR3 is CASSYGTGGMETQYF. CDR3 sequence (DNA): TGTGCCAGCAGTTACGGGACAGGGGGCATGGAGACCCAGTACTTC. The genes are TRBV6-5 and TRBJ2-5, with 12 bases lining up with TRBD1. Germline CDR1 reads MNHEY; CDR2 reads SVGAGI. V shed 2 bases, J shed 5 bases, and the junction held 3 bases outside the gene matches. The CDR3 extends over 15 amino acids.

This clone was seen only a few times. The V call is TRBV5-6, the J call TRBJ1-5, with a tentative D call TRBD1 (5 bases). The CDR3 is 14 amino acids. The V gene lost 2 bases and the J gene lost 4 bases, with 10 bases spanning the gap. CDR1 is SGHDT and CDR2 is YYEEEE in the germline V gene. The CDR3 region has the DNA TGTGCCAGCAGCTTTCCAGGGTCGAATCAGCCCCAGCATTTT. It is translated as CASSFPGSNQPQHF. Looking up the rest from reference TRBV5-6 and TRBJ1-5 gives the full variable domain: DAGVTQSPTHLIKTRGQQVTLRCSPKSGHDTVSWYQQALGQGPQFIFQYYEEEERQRGNFPDRFSGHQFPNYSSELNVNALLLGDSALYLCASSFPGSNQPQHFGDGTRLSIL.